A selection of T cell receptor beta chains follows, all from one sample in a study of tumor-infiltrating lymphocytes in primary liver carcinoma. TCRdb ran MiXCR on the multiplex PCR reads and lists one entry per CDR3 protein. The sample has more than 95,000 distinct CDR3 sequences; under 65% are singletons. Sequenced: liver tumor tissue from sampling region 3. These TCRs come from a woman aged 60-70 years with primary liver carcinoma and hepatitis B virus infection. Each CDR3 is given with its conserved first and last residue. The D gene is left open where the match is weak. Clone size appears in some rows only: once, few, many, or a class for an expanded clone.

V gene: TRBV23-1; D gene: -; clone size: -; J gene: TRBJ1-2; CDR3 protein: CASSQTHRKGPGGYTF; CDR3 DNA: TGCGCCAGCAGCCAGACCCACCGAAAGGGGCCGGGTGGCTACACCTTC
V gene: TRBV6-1; D gene: TRBD1; clone size: -; J gene: TRBJ2-1; CDR3 protein: CASSSWDRVANGQFF; CDR3 DNA: TGTGCCAGCAGCTCCTGGGACAGGGTTGCAAATGGGCAGTTCTTC
V gene: TRBV6-2/TRBV6-3; D gene: TRBD2; clone size: -; J gene: TRBJ2-1; CDR3 protein: CASSYSVREGNYNEQFF; CDR3 DNA: TGTGCCAGCAGTTACTCGGTGCGGGAGGGTAATTACAATGAGCAGTTTTTC
V gene: TRBV29-1; D gene: -; clone size: medium-sized; J gene: TRBJ1-2; CDR3 protein: CSAPSATNYGYTF; CDR3 DNA: TGCAGCGCCCCCTCGGCCACTAACTATGGCTACACCTTC
V gene: TRBV7-8; D gene: TRBD2; clone size: -; J gene: TRBJ2-3; CDR3 protein: CVNTTVTSADTQYF; CDR3 DNA: TGTGTCAACACCACGGTGACTAGCGCGGATACGCAGTATTTT
V gene: TRBV11-2; D gene: TRBD2; clone size: -; J gene: TRBJ2-4; CDR3 protein: CASSLNGLAGGQILNSQYF; CDR3 DNA: TGTGCCAGTAGCTTAAATGGACTAGCGGGAGGCCAGATCCTAAACAGTCAGTACTTC
V gene: TRBV11-2; D gene: -; clone size: few; J gene: TRBJ2-7; CDR3 protein: CASSLARGRGYEQYF; CDR3 DNA: TGTGCCAGCAGCTTAGCGAGGGGACGGGGTTACGAGCAGTACTTC
V gene: TRBV11-2; D gene: -; clone size: -; J gene: TRBJ2-1; CDR3 protein: CARSLRSGTDTYNEQFF; CDR3 DNA: TGTGCCAGGAGCTTACGATCCGGGACCGATACCTACAATGAGCAGTTCTTC
V gene: TRBV6-2/TRBV6-3; D gene: -; clone size: many; J gene: TRBJ1-1; CDR3 protein: CAANRFEAFF; CDR3 DNA: TGTGCCGCGAATCGATTTGAAGCTTTCTTT
V gene: TRBV29-1; D gene: -; clone size: -; J gene: TRBJ2-1; CDR3 protein: CSVVRELEGGTAYNEQFF; CDR3 DNA: TGCAGCGTTGTTAGGGAACTAGAGGGAGGAACCGCCTACAATGAGCAGTTCTTC
V gene: TRBV28; D gene: TRBD1; clone size: -; J gene: TRBJ1-2; CDR3 protein: CASSSPRQGYYGYTF; CDR3 DNA: TGTGCCAGCAGTTCTCCGAGACAGGGGTACTATGGCTACACCTTC
V gene: TRBV29-1; D gene: -; clone size: -; J gene: TRBJ1-2; CDR3 protein: CSVERIRGYTF; CDR3 DNA: TGCAGCGTTGAAAGGATCAGGGGCTACACCTTC
V gene: TRBV6-5; D gene: TRBD1; clone size: many; J gene: TRBJ2-7; CDR3 protein: CASSYRTGKTYEQYF; CDR3 DNA: TGTGCCAGCAGTTACAGGACAGGGAAAACCTACGAGCAGTACTTC
V gene: TRBV11-2; D gene: -; clone size: -; J gene: TRBJ2-2; CDR3 protein: CASSLAGGTWELFF; CDR3 DNA: TGTGCCAGCAGCTTAGCGGGTGGCACTTGGGAGCTGTTTTTT
V gene: TRBV7-9; D gene: -; clone size: -; J gene: TRBJ2-7; CDR3 protein: CGSSPGPSAAGQYF; CDR3 DNA: TGTGGCAGCAGCCCAGGGCCCTCGGCCGCGGGGCAGTACTTC
V gene: TRBV5-1; D gene: TRBD1; clone size: -; J gene: TRBJ2-3; CDR3 protein: CASSLGGRQGVDTQYF; CDR3 DNA: TGCGCCAGCAGCTTGGGGGGGCGGCAGGGGGTCGATACGCAGTATTTT
V gene: TRBV11-2; D gene: TRBD2; clone size: -; J gene: TRBJ2-1; CDR3 protein: CASGLGTSGYNERFF; CDR3 DNA: TGTGCCAGCGGCTTAGGGACTAGCGGTTACAATGAGAGGTTCTTC
V gene: TRBV28; D gene: TRBD1; clone size: few; J gene: TRBJ1-1; CDR3 protein: CASSLWWEGGGQRPSMNTEAFF; CDR3 DNA: TGTGCCAGCAGTTTATGGTGGGAGGGGGGGGGACAGAGGCCCTCCATGAACACTGAAGCTTTCTTT
V gene: TRBV29-1; D gene: -; clone size: -; J gene: TRBJ2-5; CDR3 protein: CSVEDLTQEIQYF; CDR3 DNA: TGCAGCGTTGAAGACCTCACCCAAGAGATCCAGTACTTC
V gene: TRBV7-8; D gene: TRBD1; clone size: -; J gene: TRBJ2-6; CDR3 protein: CASSMSRPRQGTNVLTF; CDR3 DNA: TGTGCCAGCAGCATGAGTAGACCAAGACAGGGGACCAACGTCCTGACTTTC
V gene: TRBV6-5; D gene: -; clone size: many; J gene: TRBJ1-1; CDR3 protein: CASRATFMNTEAFF; CDR3 DNA: TGTGCCAGCAGAGCGACCTTCATGAACACTGAAGCTTTCTTT
V gene: TRBV4-1; D gene: -; clone size: -; J gene: TRBJ1-4; CDR3 protein: CASSRDLYRSNEKLFF; CDR3 DNA: TGCGCCAGCAGCCGAGACCTCTATAGGTCTAATGAAAAACTATTTTTT
V gene: TRBV12-3/TRBV12-4; D gene: TRBD1; clone size: -; J gene: TRBJ2-1; CDR3 protein: CANSVFRDRGFDEQLF; CDR3 DNA: TGTGCCAACAGTGTTTTTCGGGACAGGGGTTTCGATGAGCAGCTCTTC
V gene: TRBV2; D gene: TRBD2; clone size: -; J gene: TRBJ2-1; CDR3 protein: CASSEAGREWIYNEQFF; CDR3 DNA: TGTGCCAGCAGTGAAGCGGGGAGGGAGTGGATCTACAATGAGCAGTTCTTC
V gene: TRBV11-2; D gene: -; clone size: -; J gene: TRBJ2-3; CDR3 protein: CVSSLPGLAITDTQYF; CDR3 DNA: TGTGTCAGCAGCTTACCCGGACTGGCGATCACAGATACACAGTATTTT
V gene: TRBV29-1; D gene: -; clone size: -; J gene: TRBJ2-6; CDR3 protein: CSVLDGSGANVLTF; CDR3 DNA: TGCAGCGTCCTCGACGGTTCTGGGGCCAACGTCCTGACATTC
V gene: TRBV28; D gene: TRBD1; clone size: -; J gene: TRBJ2-2; CDR3 protein: CVSSFGGTGSSTGELFF; CDR3 DNA: TGTGTCAGCAGCTTCGGGGGGACAGGGAGCTCCACCGGGGAGCTGTTTTTT
V gene: TRBV6-1; D gene: -; clone size: many; J gene: TRBJ1-5; CDR3 protein: CASQTEGAPQPQHF; CDR3 DNA: TGTGCCAGCCAAACGGAGGGAGCCCCTCAGCCCCAGCATTTT
V gene: TRBV6-6; D gene: -; clone size: many; J gene: TRBJ1-2; CDR3 protein: CASSYGAGYYGYTF; CDR3 DNA: TGTGCCAGCAGTTACGGGGCAGGGTATTATGGCTACACCTTC
V gene: TRBV28; D gene: -; clone size: -; J gene: TRBJ2-3; CDR3 protein: CVSSFPRQGTDTQYF; CDR3 DNA: TGTGTCAGCAGTTTCCCACGACAGGGCACAGATACGCAGTATTTT
V gene: TRBV5-6; D gene: -; clone size: many; J gene: TRBJ2-1; CDR3 protein: CASSLAGFNSYNEQFF; CDR3 DNA: TGTGCCAGCAGCCTAGCAGGATTTAACTCCTACAATGAGCAGTTCTTC
V gene: TRBV20-1; D gene: -; clone size: -; J gene: TRBJ2-6; CDR3 protein: CSAHSGDRGSSGANVLTF; CDR3 DNA: TGCAGTGCCCACTCGGGGGATAGGGGTAGCTCTGGGGCCAACGTCCTGACTTTC
V gene: TRBV29-1; D gene: TRBD2; clone size: -; J gene: TRBJ2-1; CDR3 protein: CRVLALQAGFNEQFF; CDR3 DNA: TGTAGGGTTCTGGCCCTTCAAGCGGGATTCAATGAGCAGTTCTTC
V gene: TRBV5-6; D gene: TRBD1; clone size: many; J gene: TRBJ1-2; CDR3 protein: CASSSGTGGFNYGYTF; CDR3 DNA: TGTGCCAGCAGCTCCGGGACAGGGGGTTTTAACTATGGCTACACCTTC
V gene: TRBV11-2; D gene: -; clone size: few; J gene: TRBJ2-1; CDR3 protein: CACSLGKNEQFF; CDR3 DNA: TGTGCCTGCAGTTTAGGTAAAAATGAGCAGTTCTTC
V gene: TRBV7-3; D gene: -; clone size: -; J gene: TRBJ2-1; CDR3 protein: CASSLVGGSYNGQFF; CDR3 DNA: TGTGCCAGCAGCTTAGTTGGGGGCTCCTACAATGGGCAGTTCTTC
V gene: TRBV28; D gene: -; clone size: -; J gene: TRBJ1-1; CDR3 protein: CASSLGTTEDAGPEAFF; CDR3 DNA: TGTGCCAGCAGTCTGGGCACGACAGAGGACGCAGGGCCTGAAGCTTTCTTT
V gene: TRBV2; D gene: -; clone size: -; J gene: TRBJ1-1; CDR3 protein: CASRSDRRTSDTEAFF; CDR3 DNA: TGTGCCAGCAGATCTGACAGGCGGACATCGGACACTGAAGCTTTCTTT
V gene: TRBV29-1; D gene: TRBD1; clone size: -; J gene: TRBJ1-1; CDR3 protein: CSVVQGDTEAFF; CDR3 DNA: TGCAGCGTTGTACAGGGGGACACTGAAGCTTTCTTT
V gene: TRBV29-1; D gene: TRBD2; clone size: -; J gene: TRBJ2-2; CDR3 protein: CSLGTSSNTGELFF; CDR3 DNA: TGCAGCCTTGGGACTAGCAGTAACACCGGGGAGCTGTTTTTT
V gene: TRBV5-1; D gene: -; clone size: many; J gene: TRBJ2-5; CDR3 protein: CASSLVRGTQQETQYF; CDR3 DNA: TGCGCCAGCAGCTTGGTCCGCGGGACACAACAAGAGACCCAGTACTTC
V gene: TRBV5-1; D gene: -; clone size: many; J gene: TRBJ1-1; CDR3 protein: CASSPVSTRGTEAFF; CDR3 DNA: TGCGCCAGCAGCCCTGTCTCAACCAGGGGAACTGAAGCTTTCTTT
V gene: TRBV6-5; D gene: TRBD2; clone size: many; J gene: TRBJ2-2; CDR3 protein: CASSASGTRSTGELFF; CDR3 DNA: TGTGCCAGCAGTGCCTCCGGGACTAGGTCCACCGGGGAGCTGTTTTTT
V gene: TRBV12-3/TRBV12-4; D gene: -; clone size: many; J gene: TRBJ1-2; CDR3 protein: CASSYPWGYGYTF; CDR3 DNA: TGTGCCAGCAGTTACCCCTGGGGATATGGCTACACCTTC
V gene: TRBV11-2; D gene: -; clone size: -; J gene: TRBJ2-4; CDR3 protein: CASSAGVNKSIHYF; CDR3 DNA: TGTGCCAGCAGCGCCGGAGTTAACAAAAGCATTCACTACTTC
V gene: TRBV11-1; D gene: TRBD2; clone size: -; J gene: TRBJ2-3; CDR3 protein: CARSLGQRAGESHF; CDR3 DNA: TGTGCCAGGAGCTTAGGGCAACGTGCGGGAGAGTCTCATTTT
V gene: TRBV4-1; D gene: TRBD2; clone size: many; J gene: TRBJ2-3; CDR3 protein: CASSQPPLASERETDTQYF; CDR3 DNA: TGCGCCAGCAGCCAGCCCCCCTTAGCGTCGGAGCGGGAGACAGATACGCAGTATTTT
V gene: TRBV29-1; D gene: TRBD2; clone size: -; J gene: TRBJ2-5; CDR3 protein: CSVNAGVNQETQYF; CDR3 DNA: TGCAGTGTTAACGCGGGAGTGAACCAAGAGACCCAGTACTTC